These T cell receptor beta chains were read from a single sample in a study of OX40 agonist ivuxolimab in advanced cancers. TCRdb's table, derived via immunoSEQ multiplex PCR, lists solely in-frame clones and lacks some. Of about 77,000 clones listed, 75% to 90% are singletons. The sample was CD4+ or CD8+ T cells sorted from blood, taken in a trial of the OX40 agonist ivuxolimab. The receptors were sampled from an adult with an advanced solid tumor such as melanoma, head and neck, liver or kidney cancer. Each CDR3 is given with its conserved first and last residue. A D gene is named only where the DNA matches it firmly. Only some rows state a clone size, as once, few, many or a class for expanded clones.

j_gene,v_gene,abundance,d_gene,CDR3nt,CDR3aa
TRBJ2-7,TRBV4-2,once,.,TGTGCCAGCAGCCCCTTTCCTCCTGCGGCCGAGCAGTACTTC,CASSPFPPAAEQYF
TRBJ2-7,TRBV5-8,.,TRBD1,TGTGCCAGCAACTCGGCGTTCAGGGGGCATGAGCAGTACTTC,CASNSAFRGHEQYF
TRBJ1-6,TRBV30,few,TRBD1,TGTGCCTGTTCCGGGACAGGGTACTCACCCCTCCACTTT,CACSGTGYSPLHF
TRBJ1-3,TRBV12-2,.,.,.,CASRLFVGGGNTIYF
TRBJ2-1,TRBV10-1,.,.,TGCGCCAGCAGTGAATCAGGTGGGGGGATAGGTGAGCAGTTCTTC,CASSESGGGIGEQFF
TRBJ2-1,TRBV5-1,.,TRBD2,TGCGCCAGCAGCTTGGCCAAGGGACTAGCGGGAGGGATGAATGAGCAGTTCTTC,CASSLAKGLAGGMNEQFF
TRBJ2-3,TRBV5-1,.,TRBD2,TGCGCCAGCAGCCTAGTTACTAGCGGGAGGATGGATACGCAGTATTTT,CASSLVTSGRMDTQYF
TRBJ1-2,TRBV7-8,.,.,TGTGCCAGCAGCTTAGGGGCTACTAACTATGGCTACACCTTC,CASSLGATNYGYTF
TRBJ1-6,TRBV19,.,.,TGTGCCAGTAGCCCACAGGGTTCCGCCTATAATTCACCCCTCCACTTT,CASSPQGSAYNSPLHF
TRBJ2-3,TRBV4-1,.,TRBD2,TGCGCCAGCAGCCAAGCGGGACTAGCGGTTAGCACAGATACGCAGTATTTT,CASSQAGLAVSTDTQYF
TRBJ2-7,TRBV15,.,TRBD1,TGTGCCACCAGCCGAAGGACAGGCGAGCAGTACTTC,CATSRRTGEQYF
TRBJ1-1,TRBV7-9,.,.,TGTGCCAGCAGCTTATCAGGGAACACTGAAGCTTTCTTT,CASSLSGNTEAFF
TRBJ2-2,TRBV7-2,.,.,TGTGCCAGCAGCACCCTCGGGACATCGGGGCTGTTTTTT,CASSTLGTSGLFF
TRBJ2-7,TRBV5-5,.,.,TGTGCCAGCAGCCACGATGCCGGGACATCTTCCTACGAGCAGTACTTC,CASSHDAGTSSYEQYF
TRBJ1-4,TRBV30,.,.,TGTGCCTGGAGTCAAGATCGTCCCGGCGAAAAACTGTTTTTT,CAWSQDRPGEKLFF
TRBJ2-7,TRBV6-1,.,TRBD2,TGTGCCAGCAGTGTAGTCGGGACTAGCTCCTACGAGCAGTACTTC,CASSVVGTSSYEQYF
TRBJ1-4,TRBV5-4,.,TRBD1,TGTGCCAGCAGCTTGGACAGGGGGAATGAAAAACTGTTTTTT,CASSLDRGNEKLFF
TRBJ2-7,TRBV4-3,.,TRBD2,TGCGCCAGCAGCCAAGATCGAGGAGCGGGGGACTACGAGCAGTACTTC,CASSQDRGAGDYEQYF
TRBJ1-2,TRBV28,.,.,TGTGCCAGCGATAGTGGGTATGGCTACACCTTC,CASDSGYGYTF
TRBJ2-3,TRBV2,.,.,TGTGCCAGCGCAGTTGGCACAGATACGCAGTATTTT,CASAVGTDTQYF
TRBJ1-1,TRBV2,.,.,TGTGCCAGCAGTTCGGACGGCATGAACACTGAAGCTTTCTTT,CASSSDGMNTEAFF
TRBJ1-4,TRBV7-9,once,.,TGTGCCAGGCTTGAGACTGGTGTTCATGAAAAACTGTTTTTT,CARLETGVHEKLFF
TRBJ2-7,TRBV18,.,.,TGTGCCAGCTCACCACCGACTCTATACGAGCAGTACTTC,CASSPPTLYEQYF
TRBJ2-5,TRBV9,.,.,TGTGCCAGCAGCGTAGGTACCGGGGGCGGAGAAAGAGAGACCCAGTACTTC,CASSVGTGGGERETQYF
TRBJ2-4,TRBV19,once,TRBD1,TGTGCCAGTAAGGACAGGTCAGGAAACATTCAGTACTTC,CASKDRSGNIQYF
TRBJ2-3,TRBV2,.,.,TGTGCCAGCAGTGAGGACTATTACACAGATACGCAGTATTTT,CASSEDYYTDTQYF
TRBJ1-4,TRBV19,.,TRBD1,TGTGCCAGTAGGACAGGGGGCGCGATGAGGAATGAAAAACTGTTTTTT,CASRTGGAMRNEKLFF
TRBJ1-5,TRBV29-1,.,.,TGCAGCGTTGTCGTTGGCAATCAGCCCCAGCATTTT,CSVVVGNQPQHF
TRBJ2-1,TRBV6-1,once,TRBD1,TGTGCCAGCAGTGAGCAGGACAGGAACCTAGTTAATCTCTACAATGAGCAGTTCTTC,CASSEQDRNLVNLYNEQFF
TRBJ2-7,TRBV5-1,.,TRBD2,TGCGCCAGCAGCTTGGGGACTAGCGGGGTTTACGAGCAGTACTTC,CASSLGTSGVYEQYF
TRBJ2-3,TRBV11-3,.,.,TGTGCCAGCAGCTCCCGAGTCTCAGATACGCAGTATTTT,CASSSRVSDTQYF